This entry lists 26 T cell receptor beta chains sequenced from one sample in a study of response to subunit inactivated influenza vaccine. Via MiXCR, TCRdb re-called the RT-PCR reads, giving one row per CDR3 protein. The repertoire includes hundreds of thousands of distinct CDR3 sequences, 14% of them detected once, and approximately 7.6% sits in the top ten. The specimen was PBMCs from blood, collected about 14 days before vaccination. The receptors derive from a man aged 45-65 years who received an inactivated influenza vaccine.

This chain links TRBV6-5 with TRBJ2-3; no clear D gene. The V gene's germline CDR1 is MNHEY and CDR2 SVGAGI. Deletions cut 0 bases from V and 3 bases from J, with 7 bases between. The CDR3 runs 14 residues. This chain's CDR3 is CASSYSPRTDTQYF. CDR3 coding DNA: TGTGCCAGCAGTTACTCCCCGAGAACAGATACGCAGTATTTT.

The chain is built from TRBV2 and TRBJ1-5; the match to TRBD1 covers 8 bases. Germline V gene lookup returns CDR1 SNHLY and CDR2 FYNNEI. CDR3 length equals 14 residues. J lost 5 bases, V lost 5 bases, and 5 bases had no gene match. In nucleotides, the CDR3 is TGTGCCAGCAGTCTAATGACAGGGGATCAGCCCCAGCATTTT. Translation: CASSLMTGDQPQHF. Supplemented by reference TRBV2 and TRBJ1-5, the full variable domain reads EPEVTQTPSHQVTQMGQEVILRCVPISNHLYFYWYRQILGQKVEFLVSFYNNEISEKSEIFDDQFSVERPDGSNFTLKIRSTKLEDSAMYFCASSLMTGDQPQHFGDGTRLSIL.

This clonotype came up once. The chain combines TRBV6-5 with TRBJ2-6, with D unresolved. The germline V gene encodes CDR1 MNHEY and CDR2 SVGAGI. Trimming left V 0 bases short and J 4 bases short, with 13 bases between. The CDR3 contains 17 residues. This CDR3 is CASSYSNRPTGANVLTF. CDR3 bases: TGTGCCAGCAGTTACTCGAATAGGCCGACCGGGGCCAACGTCCTGACTTTC.

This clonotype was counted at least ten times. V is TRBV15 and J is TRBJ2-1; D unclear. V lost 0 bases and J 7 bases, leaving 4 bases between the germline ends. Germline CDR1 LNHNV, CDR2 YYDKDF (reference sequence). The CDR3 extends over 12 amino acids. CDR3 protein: CATSRDTNEQFF. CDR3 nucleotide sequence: TGTGCCACCAGCAGAGATACAAATGAGCAGTTCTTC.

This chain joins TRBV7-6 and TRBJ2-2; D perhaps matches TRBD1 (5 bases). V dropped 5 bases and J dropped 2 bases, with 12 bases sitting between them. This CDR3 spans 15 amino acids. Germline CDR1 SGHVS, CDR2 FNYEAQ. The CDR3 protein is CASSQNWGNTGELFF. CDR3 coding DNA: TGTGCCAGCAGCCAAAATTGGGGCAACACCGGGGAGCTGTTTTTT. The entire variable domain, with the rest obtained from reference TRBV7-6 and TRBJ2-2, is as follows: GAGVSQSPRYKVTKRGQDVALRCDPISGHVSLYWYRQALGQGPEFLTYFNYEAQQDKSGLPNDRFSAERPEGSISTLTIQRTEQRDSAMYRCASSQNWGNTGELFFGEGSRLTVL.

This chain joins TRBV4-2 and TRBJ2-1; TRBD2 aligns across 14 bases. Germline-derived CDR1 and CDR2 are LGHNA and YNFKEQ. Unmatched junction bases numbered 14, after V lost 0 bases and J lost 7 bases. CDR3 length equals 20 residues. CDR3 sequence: CASSQDLGLAGEIWWNEQFF. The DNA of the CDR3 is TGTGCCAGCAGCCAAGATCTGGGACTAGCGGGAGAAATTTGGTGGAATGAGCAGTTCTTC.

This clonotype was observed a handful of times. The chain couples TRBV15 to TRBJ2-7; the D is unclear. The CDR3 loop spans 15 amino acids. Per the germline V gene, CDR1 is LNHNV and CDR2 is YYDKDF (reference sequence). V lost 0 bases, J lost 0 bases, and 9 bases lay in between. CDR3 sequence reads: CATSRDHPRSYEQYF. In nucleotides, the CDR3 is TGTGCCACCAGCAGAGATCATCCGCGCTCCTACGAGCAGTACTTC.

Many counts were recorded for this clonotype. The CDR3 sequence: CASSFGTSSYNEQFF. The CDR3 DNA reads TGCGCCAGCAGCTTCGGTACTAGCTCCTACAATGAGCAGTTCTTC. The V gene is TRBV5-1, the J gene TRBJ2-1; TRBD2 might be the D (5 bases). This CDR3 has 15 residues. V lost 2 bases to trimming and J lost 0 bases, with 9 bases between them. Germline V gives CDR1 SGHRS, CDR2 YFSETQ. Supplemented by reference TRBV5-1 and TRBJ2-1, the full variable domain reads KAGVTQTPRYLIKTRGQQVTLSCSPISGHRSVSWYQQTPGQGLQFLFEYFSETQRNKGNFPGRFSGRQFSNSRSEMNVSTLELGDSALYLCASSFGTSSYNEQFFGPGTRLTVL.

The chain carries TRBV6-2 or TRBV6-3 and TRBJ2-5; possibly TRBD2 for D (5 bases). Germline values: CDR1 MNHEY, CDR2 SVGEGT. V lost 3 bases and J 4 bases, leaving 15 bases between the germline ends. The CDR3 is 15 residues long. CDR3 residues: CASSYSLDGGETQYF. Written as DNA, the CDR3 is TGTGCCAGCAGTTATTCCTTGGACGGAGGAGAGACCCAGTACTTC.

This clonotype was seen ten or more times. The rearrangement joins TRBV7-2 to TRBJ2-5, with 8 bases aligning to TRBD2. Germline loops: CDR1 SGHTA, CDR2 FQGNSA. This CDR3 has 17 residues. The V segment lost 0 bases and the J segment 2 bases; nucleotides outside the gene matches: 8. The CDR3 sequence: CASSLALLAGRQETQYF. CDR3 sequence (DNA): TGTGCCAGCAGCTTAGCGCTGCTAGCGGGTAGACAAGAGACCCAGTACTTC.

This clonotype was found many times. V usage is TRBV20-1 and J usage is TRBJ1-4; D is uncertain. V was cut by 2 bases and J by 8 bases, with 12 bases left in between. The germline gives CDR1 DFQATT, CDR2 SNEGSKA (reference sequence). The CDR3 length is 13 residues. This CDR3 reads CSARRSSKEKLFF. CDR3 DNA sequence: TGCAGTGCTAGACGATCCTCCAAGGAAAAACTGTTTTTT.

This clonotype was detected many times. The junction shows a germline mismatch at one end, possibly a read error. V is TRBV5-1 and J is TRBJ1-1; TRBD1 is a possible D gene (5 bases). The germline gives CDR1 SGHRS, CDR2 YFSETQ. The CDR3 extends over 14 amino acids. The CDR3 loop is CASSLGQGGTEAFF. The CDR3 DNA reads TGTGCCAGCAGCTTAGGCCAGGGAGGAACTGAAGCTTTCTTT.

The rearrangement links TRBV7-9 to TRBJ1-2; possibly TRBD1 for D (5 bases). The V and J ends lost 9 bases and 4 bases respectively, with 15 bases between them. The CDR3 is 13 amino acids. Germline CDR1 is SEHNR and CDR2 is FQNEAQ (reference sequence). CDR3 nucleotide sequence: TGTGCCAGTGGGCAGGGAGCTTCCTATGGCTACACCTTC. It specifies CASGQGASYGYTF.

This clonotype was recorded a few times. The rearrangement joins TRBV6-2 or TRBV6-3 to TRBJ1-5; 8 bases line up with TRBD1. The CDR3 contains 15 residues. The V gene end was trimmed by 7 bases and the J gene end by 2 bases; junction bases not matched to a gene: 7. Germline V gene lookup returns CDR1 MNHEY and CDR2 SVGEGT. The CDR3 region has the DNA TGTGCCAGCAAGTACTCGGGACAGGGCAATCAGCCCCAGCATTTT. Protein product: CASKYSGQGNQPQHF.

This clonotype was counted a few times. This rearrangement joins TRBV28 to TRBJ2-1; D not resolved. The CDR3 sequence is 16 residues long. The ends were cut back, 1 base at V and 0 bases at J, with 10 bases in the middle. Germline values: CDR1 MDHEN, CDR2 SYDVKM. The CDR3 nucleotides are TGTGCCAGCAGTTTATTCGGTGGGTCCTCCTACAATGAGCAGTTCTTC. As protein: CASSLFGGSSYNEQFF.

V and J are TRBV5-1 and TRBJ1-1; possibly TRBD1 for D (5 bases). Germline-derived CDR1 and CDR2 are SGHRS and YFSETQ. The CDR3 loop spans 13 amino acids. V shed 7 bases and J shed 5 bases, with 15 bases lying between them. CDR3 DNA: TGCGCCAGCCGCTGGGACGTTGGGACTGAAGCTTTCTTT. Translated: CASRWDVGTEAFF.

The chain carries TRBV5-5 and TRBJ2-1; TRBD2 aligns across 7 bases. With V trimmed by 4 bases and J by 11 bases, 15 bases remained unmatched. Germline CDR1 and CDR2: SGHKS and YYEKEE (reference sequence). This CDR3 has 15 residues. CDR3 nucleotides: TGTGCCAGCAGCCCCGGGGACTACTCTCGGCAAAAGCAGTTCTTC. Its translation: CASSPGDYSRQKQFF.

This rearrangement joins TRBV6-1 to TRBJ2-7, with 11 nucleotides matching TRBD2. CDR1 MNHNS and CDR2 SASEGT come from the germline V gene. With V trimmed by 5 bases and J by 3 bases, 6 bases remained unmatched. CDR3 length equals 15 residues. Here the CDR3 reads CASSPRLAGNYEQYF. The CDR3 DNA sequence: TGTGCCAGCAGTCCACGACTAGCGGGAAACTACGAGCAGTACTTC.

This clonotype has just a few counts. Here the CDR3 reads CASSYNGRGNQPQHF. In nucleotides, the CDR3 is TGTGCCAGCAGTTACAATGGCAGGGGGAATCAGCCCCAGCATTTT. This chain uses TRBV6-2 or TRBV6-3 with TRBJ1-5, with TRBD1 identical over 7 bases. Germline loops: CDR1 MNHEY, CDR2 SVGEGT. With 2 bases clipped from V and 4 bases from J, the junction kept 5 bases outside the gene matches. The CDR3 covers 15 residues.

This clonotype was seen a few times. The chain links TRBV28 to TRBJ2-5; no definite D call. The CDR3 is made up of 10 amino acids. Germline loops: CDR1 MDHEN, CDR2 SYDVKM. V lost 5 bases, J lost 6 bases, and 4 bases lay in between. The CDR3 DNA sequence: TGTGCCAGCAGTCGTAAGACCCAGTACTTC. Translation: CASSRKTQYF.

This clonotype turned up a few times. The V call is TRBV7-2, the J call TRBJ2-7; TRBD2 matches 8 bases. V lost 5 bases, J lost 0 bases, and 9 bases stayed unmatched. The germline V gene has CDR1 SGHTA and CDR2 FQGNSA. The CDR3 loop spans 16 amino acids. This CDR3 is CASSLGVSGVSYEQYF. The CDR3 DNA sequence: TGTGCCAGCAGCCTTGGAGTTAGCGGGGTCTCCTACGAGCAGTACTTC. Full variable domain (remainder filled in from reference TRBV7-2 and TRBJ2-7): GAGVSQSPSNKVTEKGKDVELRCDPISGHTALYWYRQSLGQGLEFLIYFQGNSAPDKSGLPSDRFSAERTGGSVSTLTIQRTQQEDSAVYLCASSLGVSGVSYEQYFGPGTRLTVT.

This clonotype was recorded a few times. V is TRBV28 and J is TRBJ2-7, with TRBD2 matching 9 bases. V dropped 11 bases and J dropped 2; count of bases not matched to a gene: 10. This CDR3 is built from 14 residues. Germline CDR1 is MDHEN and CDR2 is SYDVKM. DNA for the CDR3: TGTGCCTCTTATCGGACTAGCGAAACCTACGAGCAGTACTTC. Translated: CASYRTSETYEQYF.

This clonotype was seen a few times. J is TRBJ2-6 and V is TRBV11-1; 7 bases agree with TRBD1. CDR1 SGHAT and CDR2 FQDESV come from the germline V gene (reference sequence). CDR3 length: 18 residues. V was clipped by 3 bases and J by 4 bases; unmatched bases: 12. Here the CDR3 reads CASSFQGQRTWGANVLTF. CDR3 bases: TGTGCCAGCAGCTTTCAGGGACAGAGGACGTGGGGGGCCAACGTCCTGACTTTC.

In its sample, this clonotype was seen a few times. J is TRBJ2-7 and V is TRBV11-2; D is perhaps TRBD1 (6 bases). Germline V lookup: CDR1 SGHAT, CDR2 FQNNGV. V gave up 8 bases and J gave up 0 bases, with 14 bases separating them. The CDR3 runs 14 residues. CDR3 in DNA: TGTGCCAGCGGTGTGACAGGTAGCTCCTACGAGCAGTACTTC. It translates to CASGVTGSSYEQYF.

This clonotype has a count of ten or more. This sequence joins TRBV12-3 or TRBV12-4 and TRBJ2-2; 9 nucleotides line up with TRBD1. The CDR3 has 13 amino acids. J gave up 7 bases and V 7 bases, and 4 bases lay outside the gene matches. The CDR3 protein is CASKRTGDGELFF. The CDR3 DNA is TGTGCCAGCAAACGGACAGGGGACGGGGAGCTGTTTTTT.

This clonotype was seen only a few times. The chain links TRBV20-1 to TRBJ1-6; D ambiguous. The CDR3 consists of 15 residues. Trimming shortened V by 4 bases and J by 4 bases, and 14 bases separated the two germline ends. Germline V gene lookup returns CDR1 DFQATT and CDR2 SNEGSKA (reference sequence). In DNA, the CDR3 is TGCAGTGCTAAACATGATTCTCGTTATAATTCACCCCTCCACTTT. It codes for CSAKHDSRYNSPLHF.